This TCR beta chain was profiled in a study of neurological immune-mediated disorders. As for the study in general: Of the multiple sclerosis patients, 34 in total, roughly 30 were relapsing-remitting and 3 were secondary progressive. Whole-study results and caveats: The multiple sclerosis repertoire cluster was not associated with any clinical or MRI feature. Phylogenetic grouping assigned the repertoires of 18 of 34 multiple sclerosis patients to a single cluster of related CDR3 sequences. This cluster may be a repertoire-level signature.

Germline lookup yields CDR1 SGHRS and CDR2 YFSETQ. Trimming left V 5 bases short and J 5 bases short, with 16 bases between. There are 14 residues in the CDR3. Concerning this clonotype itself: Antigen specificity is unknown.

The cDNA was synthesized by means of template-switch 5'RACE, which was carried out with 10-nucleotide random UMIs. TCRdb recomputed calls from the 5' RACE reads with MiXCR, one row per CDR3 protein. Here the sample spans 30,000 to 40,000 distinct CDR3 sequences, 3% to 4% being singletons. This chain connects TRBV5-1 to TRBJ2-5; D is perhaps TRBD1 or TRBD2 (5 bases each). This TCR was sampled from a young man with multiple sclerosis. Sequenced input: PBMCs. CDR3 region: CASRFAPREETQYF. The CDR3 DNA follows: TGCGCCAGCAGATTCGCTCCCAGGGAGGAGACCCAGTACTTC.